The 28 T cell receptor beta chains in this list originate from one sample, sequenced in a study of chemoradiotherapy in HPV16-positive cancers. Measured with immunoSEQ multiplex PCR; TCRdb has only the in-frame clones, and not every one. The sample gives 25,000 to 35,000 clones, around 93% of which show up once; around 20% is in the top ten. Here the sequenced sample was blood, taken from a patient who underwent chemoradiotherapy. These receptors were taken from a human donor with HPV-associated anogenital cancer.

The V call is TRBV7-9, the J call TRBJ2-7; 7 positions agree with TRBD2. There are 12 residues in the CDR3. CDR1 and CDR2 from the germline V gene are SEHNR and FQNEAQ (reference sequence). With 6 bases clipped from V and 4 bases from J, the junction kept 3 bases outside the gene matches. DNA for the CDR3: TGTGCCAGCAGTACTAGCGCGTACGAGCAGTACTTC. It encodes CASSTSAYEQYF.

The chain recombines TRBV4-3 with TRBJ2-3; possible D gene TRBD1, 6 bases. The CDR3 totals 15 residues. Germline loops: CDR1 LGHNA, CDR2 YSLEER. V lost 0 bases and J 2 bases, leaving 9 bases between the germline ends. CDR3 coding DNA: TGCGCCAGCAGCCAAGAGACAGGTACCACAGATACGCAGTATTTT. This gives the protein CASSQETGTTDTQYF.

The chain recombines TRBV13 with TRBJ2-7, with a possible D match to TRBD1 (5 bases). From germline, CDR1 is PRHDT and CDR2 FYEKMQ (reference sequence). There are 13 residues in the CDR3. V lost 1 base and J 6 bases, leaving 10 bases between the germline ends. Written as DNA, the CDR3 is TGTGCCAGCAGCTTAGCTCAGGGAACCGAGCAGTACTTC. This codes for CASSLAQGTEQYF.

The chain combines TRBV6-6 with TRBJ2-3, with TRBD2 identical over 8 bases. J was trimmed by 4 bases and V by 6 bases; bases with no gene match: 12. Germline V gene lookup returns CDR1 MNHNY and CDR2 SVGAGI (reference sequence). The CDR3 runs 16 residues. The CDR3 coding sequence is TGTGCCAGCAGCACCCCCCTCGGGGGGGCGGCAGATACGCAGTATTTT. It specifies CASSTPLGGAADTQYF.

J is TRBJ2-1 and V is TRBV28; D gene uncertain. The length of the CDR3 is 11 residues. Trimming stripped 6 bases from V and 4 bases from J, with 4 bases between. CDR1 is MDHEN and CDR2 is SYDVKM in the germline V gene. This chain's CDR3 is CASSRYNEQFF. The DNA of the CDR3 is TGTGCCAGCAGCCGATACAATGAGCAGTTCTTC.

The gene calls are TRBV5-1 and TRBJ1-4, with D possibly TRBD1 on 5 matching bases. V lost 0 bases to trimming and J lost 6 bases, with 12 bases between them. This CDR3 comprises 15 residues. Germline CDR1 SGHRS, CDR2 YFSETQ. This chain's CDR3 is CASSLDGTGHEKLFF. In nucleotides, the CDR3 is TGCGCCAGCAGCTTGGACGGGACGGGGCATGAAAAACTGTTTTTT.

The rearrangement links TRBV13 to TRBJ2-7, with TRBD1 identical over 11 bases. V was clipped by 5 bases and J by 0 bases; unmatched bases: 6. Germline V gene sequence: CDR1 PRHDT, CDR2 FYEKMQ (reference sequence). The CDR3 extends over 16 amino acids. CDR3 region: CASSPRTGGSSYEQYF. CDR3 nucleotides: TGTGCCAGCAGCCCTCGGACAGGGGGCAGCTCCTACGAGCAGTACTTC.

The chain links TRBV10-2 to TRBJ2-5; no definite D call. Deletions cut 0 bases from V and 2 bases from J, with 4 bases between. Germline lookup yields CDR1 WSHSY and CDR2 SAAADI. The CDR3 runs 13 residues. The CDR3 DNA follows: TGCGCCAGCAGTGAGTCAGGGCAAGAGACCCAGTACTTC. Protein product: CASSESGQETQYF.

This chain links TRBV27 with TRBJ2-2, with D perhaps TRBD2 (6 bases). The CDR3 loop spans 16 amino acids. Germline assignment: CDR1 MNHEY and CDR2 SMNVEV (reference sequence). Trimming took off 2 bases at V and 0 bases at J, with 10 bases between the two ends. CDR3 region: CASSLIGGANTGELFF. Written as DNA, the CDR3 is TGTGCCAGCAGTTTAATCGGCGGGGCGAACACCGGGGAGCTGTTTTTT.

CDR3 sequence reads: CASIVGNTEAFF. The CDR3 DNA sequence: TGTGCCAGCATTGTGGGAAACACTGAAGCTTTCTTT. J is TRBJ1-1 and V is TRBV6-1; D is uncertain. Trimming removed 7 bases from V and 2 bases from J, with 8 bases in between. CDR1 is MNHNS, CDR2 SASEGT, per germline. CDR3 length: 12 residues.

The chain has TRBV4-2 and TRBJ1-3, with a possible D match to TRBD1 (6 bases). CDR3 length equals 16 residues. Trimming shortened V by 4 bases and J by 4 bases, and 17 bases separated the two germline ends. Germline V CDR1 and CDR2: LGHNA, YNFKEQ. The CDR3 region has the DNA TGTGCCAGCAGCCGGGCCCCAGAGGGGGGCGGAAACACCATATATTTT. This encodes CASSRAPEGGGNTIYF.

The chain has TRBV5-4 and TRBJ2-3; TRBD1 matches 7 bases. Unmatched junction bases numbered 10, after V lost 0 bases and J lost 6 bases. The CDR3 is 16 amino acids. Germline lookup yields CDR1 SGHNT and CDR2 YYREEE (reference sequence). The CDR3 DNA is TGTGCCAGCAGCTTGGTCGGGACAGTCCTTCGGGATACGCAGTATTTT. It codes for CASSLVGTVLRDTQYF.

This chain uses TRBV7-2 with TRBJ1-1; D unclear. Trimming stripped 8 bases from V and 3 bases from J, with 13 bases between. The germline V gene encodes CDR1 SGHTA and CDR2 FQGNSA. The CDR3 is 13 amino acids. This CDR3 reads CASCNYLDTEAFF. The CDR3 nucleotides are TGTGCCAGCTGCAATTATTTAGACACTGAAGCTTTCTTT.

The V and J genes are TRBV30 and TRBJ1-2, with D hard to call. Germline-derived CDR1 and CDR2 are GTSNPN and SVGIG (reference sequence). The CDR3 has 11 residues. Trimming pared 3 bases from V and 7 bases from J, leaving 9 bases between. In DNA form, the CDR3 reads TGTGCCTGGAGCCCGCGACTTGGCTACACCTTC. Its translation: CAWSPRLGYTF. The whole variable domain, filled in from reference TRBV30 and TRBJ1-2, reads SQTIHQWPATLVQPVGSPLSLECTVEGTSNPNLYWYRQAAGRGLQLLFYSVGIGQISSEVPQNLSASRPQDRQFILSSKKLLLSDSGFYLCAWSPRLGYTFGSGTRLTVV.

V gene TRBV10-3 combines with J gene TRBJ2-3; D may be TRBD2 (6 bases). The CDR3 has 15 amino acids. Between the trimmed V and J ends, which lost 6 bases and 4 bases, there was a span of 17 bases. Germline CDR1 reads ENHRY; CDR2 reads SYGVKD. The CDR3: CAISPKTRVADTQYF. The CDR3 DNA reads as TGTGCCATCAGCCCTAAGACTAGAGTTGCAGATACGCAGTATTTT.

The chain carries TRBV14 and TRBJ1-2; D is undetermined. Germline loops: CDR1 SGHDN, CDR2 FVKESK. Deletions cut 1 base from V and 0 bases from J, with 12 bases between. The CDR3 contains 16 residues. This chain's CDR3 is CASSQVSGISNYGYTF. The CDR3 DNA sequence: TGTGCCAGCAGCCAAGTAAGCGGTATATCTAACTATGGCTACACCTTC.

The chain uses TRBV13 and TRBJ2-3, with D tentatively TRBD2 (6 bases). The germline gives CDR1 PRHDT, CDR2 FYEKMQ (reference sequence). The CDR3 runs 14 residues. V lost 9 bases and J lost 2, with 15 bases in between. CDR3 nucleotide sequence: TGTGCCAGTCGCCTGCGGACTATCACAGATACGCAGTATTTT. Protein sequence: CASRLRTITDTQYF. The full variable domain, rest sourced from reference TRBV13 and TRBJ2-3, is AAGVIQSPRHLIKEKRETATLKCYPIPRHDTVYWYQQGPGQDPQFLISFYEKMQSDKGSIPDRFSAQQFSDYHSELNMSSLELGDSALYFCASRLRTITDTQYFGPGTRLTVL.

The chain uses TRBV6-1 and TRBJ1-4; 9 bases are shared with TRBD1. J gave up 1 base and V 6 bases, and 3 bases lay outside the gene matches. CDR1 MNHNS and CDR2 SASEGT come from the germline V gene. The CDR3 is 15 residues long. The CDR3 protein is CASSRQGETNEKLFF. CDR3 DNA sequence: TGTGCCAGCAGCAGACAGGGGGAAACTAATGAAAAACTGTTTTTT.

The V gene is TRBV7-9, the J gene TRBJ2-5, with a weak D call TRBD1 (6 bases). CDR1 and CDR2 from the germline V gene are SEHNR and FQNEAQ (reference sequence). The CDR3 is 17 residues long. V lost 1 base and J lost 5, with 20 bases in between. The CDR3 DNA is TGTGCCAGCAGCTTAGGGTCGGCGGCAGGGGATTGGGAGACCCAGTACTTC. Its protein product is CASSLGSAAGDWETQYF. Together with reference TRBV7-9 and TRBJ2-5, the CDR3 gives the full variable domain: DTGVSQNPRHKITKRGQNVTFRCDPISEHNRLYWYRQTLGQGPEFLTYFQNEAQLEKSRLLSDRFSAERPKGSFSTLEIQRTEQGDSAMYLCASSLGSAAGDWETQYFGPGTRLLVL.

This chain joins TRBV2 and TRBJ2-7; D ambiguous. Germline CDR1 reads SNHLY; CDR2 reads FYNNEI. Trimming pared 3 bases from V and 5 bases from J, leaving 5 bases between. The CDR3 sequence is 11 residues long. The DNA of the CDR3 is TGTGCCAGCAGTGAGGTAGACGAGCAGTACTTC. Translated: CASSEVDEQYF.

V usage is TRBV6-5 and J usage is TRBJ2-7; D gene unclear. The CDR3 has 14 residues. V lost 0 bases and J 0 bases, leaving 6 bases between the germline ends. The germline V gene encodes CDR1 MNHEY and CDR2 SVGAGI. The CDR3 nucleotides are TGTGCCAGCAGTTACTCCTACTCCTCCTACGAGCAGTACTTC. Its protein product is CASSYSYSSYEQYF.

This chain uses TRBV18 with TRBJ2-2; D remains ambiguous. The CDR3 runs to 14 residues. V was clipped by 3 bases and J by 7 bases, with 12 bases between them. Germline CDR1 KGHSH, CDR2 LQKENI. The CDR3 loop reads CASSPRLNGGELFF. As DNA, the CDR3 is TGTGCCAGCTCACCCAGACTCAACGGCGGGGAGCTGTTTTTT.

V gene TRBV18 combines with J gene TRBJ2-3; a weak D match, TRBD1 (6 bases). Per germline, CDR1 KGHSH and CDR2 LQKENI. The CDR3 length is 15 residues. Trimming removed 3 bases from V and 9 bases from J, with 19 bases in between. The CDR3 DNA reads TGTGCCAGCTCACCGGCACAGGGATTGGGTGCAACGCAGTATTTT. It translates to CASSPAQGLGATQYF.

The chain recombines TRBV25-1 with TRBJ2-1; D gene unclear. Germline CDR1 reads MGHDK; CDR2 reads SYGVNS. The length of the CDR3 is 13 residues. V lost 7 bases and J lost 2, with 9 bases in between. The CDR3 DNA sequence: TGTGCCAGCACCGAAGTCCCCTACAATGAGCAGTTCTTC. As protein: CASTEVPYNEQFF.

CDR3 coding DNA: TGTGCCAGCAGACCTACAGGGGCGGATGGCTACACCTTC. Its translation: CASRPTGADGYTF. The rearrangement uses TRBV5-6 and TRBJ1-2; 7 bases agree with TRBD1. This CDR3 is built from 13 residues. Germline-derived CDR1 and CDR2 are SGHDT and YYEEEE. The V and J ends lost 5 bases and 6 bases, in that order; junction bases with no gene match: 7.

On this clone itself: The junction differs from germline at one of its ends, possibly a read error. The V call is TRBV7-7, the J call TRBJ2-5, with 11 bases that match TRBD1. CDR1 and CDR2 (germline): SSHAT, FNYEAQ (reference sequence). The CDR3 sequence is 15 residues long. CDR3 coding DNA: TGTGCTAGCAGCTTAGGACAGGGGGCTAAGGAGACCCAGTACTTC. Amino acid sequence: CASSLGQGAKETQYF.

This clone has a single count. The CDR3 DNA sequence: TGCGCCAGCAGCCAAGAGCCCCCGGGACAGGGCTACGAGCAGTACTTC. Protein: CASSQEPPGQGYEQYF. The genes are TRBV4-3 and TRBJ2-7; TRBD1 matches at 9 bases. V was pared by 0 bases and J by 3 bases, with 6 bases of the junction left unmatched. This CDR3 comprises 16 residues. Germline V gene data show CDR1 as LGHNA and CDR2 as YSLEER.

This chain connects TRBV19 to TRBJ1-4; no clear D gene. Germline V gene lookup returns CDR1 LNHDA and CDR2 SQIVND (reference sequence). The V and J ends lost 5 bases and 4 bases respectively, with 5 bases between them. The CDR3 is made up of 12 amino acids. DNA of the CDR3: TGTGCCAGTAGTTTGATTAATGAAAAACTGTTTTTT. Translated, it gives CASSLINEKLFF. Combining the CDR3 with reference TRBV19 and TRBJ1-4 gives the whole variable domain DGGITQSPKYLFRKEGQNVTLSCEQNLNHDAMYWYRQDPGQGLRLIYYSQIVNDFQKGDIAEGYSVSREKKESFPLTVTSAQKNPTAFYLCASSLINEKLFFGSGTQLSVL.